This T cell receptor beta chain was recorded in a study of blood T cell repertoires in COVID-19. CDR1 MNHEY and CDR2 SVGAGI come from the germline V gene. The ends were cut back, 5 bases at V and 7 bases at J, with 17 bases in the middle. The CDR3 loop spans 14 amino acids. Measured with immunoSEQ multiplex PCR; TCRdb has only the in-frame clones, and not every one. The data hold some 30,000 clones, with around nine tenths observed a single time. The V call is TRBV6-5, the J call TRBJ1-2; D is ambiguous. The source material was peripheral blood. This TCR was sampled from a man aged 70 or older with active or convalescent COVID-19. The CDR3 nucleotides are TGTGCCAGCAGTAGCCGGGCCCTGAGGGTTGGCTACACCTTC. It encodes CASSSRALRVGYTF.